This TCR beta chain was retrieved from a study of beta chain features in type 1 diabetes. This clone has just a few counts. Its antigen remains unknown. Reverse transcription of all isolated RNA meant that expressed TCRB transcripts were sequenced. Only in-frame clones appear in the TCRdb table, and some are missing; sequencing was by immunoSEQ multiplex PCR. This table has roughly 700,000 clones, 13% appearing once. CD4+ cells of the naive, central memory, regulatory and stem cell-like memory types were sorted via CD45RO/CCR7/CD25/CD127/CD95/CD27. General study results and limits: Sequencing from cDNA could over-represent high-TCR-expressing cells. Patients with type 1 diabetes carried fewer insertions and had more deletions at their VDJ junctions. A moderate, significant TCRB CDR3 shortening appeared in type 1 diabetes across four CD4+ subsets. PCR might show a preference for shorter templates, equally across patients and controls.

The CDR3 contains 15 residues. CDR1 is SGHRS, CDR2 YFSETQ, per germline. V lost 3 bases, J lost 1 base, and 7 bases stayed unmatched. The chain carries TRBV5-1 and TRBJ2-7; 7 bases match TRBD1. This clonotype was sampled from a man aged 18 to 29 with type 1 diabetes. The specimen sequenced was naive CD4+ T cells from blood. CDR3 amino acids: CASSYTSGGSYEQYF. CDR3 DNA sequence: TGCGCCAGCAGCTATACTTCAGGGGGTTCCTACGAGCAGTACTTC.